These 6 T cell receptor beta chains share one sample of origin, sequenced in a study of T-cell reconstitution after alpha-beta-depleted transplantation in children. Preparation of the TCRbeta library was carried out with unique molecular identifiers. TCRdb redid the calling of the PCR reads with MiXCR, one entry per CDR3 protein. The sample includes 360,000 or so distinct CDR3 sequences, 20% of them seen just once. Source: PBMCs from the stem cell graft donor, taken from the stem cell graft. These receptors all come from a human donor who donated a stem cell graft to a child with acute myeloid leukemia.

This clonotype was seen ten or more times. The CDR3 here is CASSEGQGGTGELFF. In nucleotides, the CDR3 is TGTGCCAGCAGTGAAGGCCAGGGAGGCACCGGGGAGCTGTTTTTT. The chain uses TRBV6-4 and TRBJ2-2, with D possibly being TRBD2 (6 bases). The CDR3 length is 15 residues. V lost 3 bases, J lost 4 bases, and 12 bases lay in between. CDR1 and CDR2 from the germline V gene are MRHNA and SNTAGT.

Ten or more counts support this clonotype. The rearrangement uses TRBV6-4 and TRBJ2-7, with 9 nucleotides matching TRBD1. Trimming at V came to 3 bases and at J to 2 bases, leaving 5 bases not matched to a gene. Germline CDR1 reads MRHNA; CDR2 reads SNTAGT. The CDR3 runs 15 residues. The CDR3 region has the DNA TGTGCCAGCAGTGAACAGGGGGCAAGCCCCTACGAGCAGTACTTC. The encoded protein is CASSEQGASPYEQYF.

This clonotype occurred a few times. The chain combines TRBV20-1 with TRBJ2-3, with 9 bases fitting TRBD2. V trimming: 3 bases; J trimming: 0 bases; junction bases outside the gene matches: 7. The CDR3 runs to 16 residues. CDR1 is DFQATT, CDR2 SNEGSKA, per germline (reference sequence). The CDR3 loop reads CSASPRLAASTDTQYF. In nucleotides, the CDR3 is TGCAGTGCTAGCCCCCGACTAGCGGCTAGCACAGATACGCAGTATTTT.

The chain employs TRBV4-1 and TRBJ2-7; 10 bases line up with TRBD2. The length of the CDR3 is 18 residues. Per the germline V gene, CDR1 is MGHRA and CDR2 is YSYEKL. V trimming: 3 bases; J trimming: 6 bases; junction bases outside the gene matches: 17. In nucleotides, the CDR3 is TGCGCCAGCAGCCAGATGGCACTAGCGGGAACGCTTCGGGGCGAGCAGTACTTC. This codes for CASSQMALAGTLRGEQYF.

There are a few counts of this clonotype. V gene TRBV20-1 combines with J gene TRBJ2-7; D is tentatively TRBD1 or TRBD2 (5 bases each). Germline CDR1 and CDR2: DFQATT and SNEGSKA (reference sequence). The CDR3 covers 15 residues. V was trimmed by 1 base and J by 0 bases, leaving 13 bases between them. In DNA, the CDR3 is TGCAGTGCTAGAGTTGGGGGAGTCGGCTCCTACGAGCAGTACTTC. Residues: CSARVGGVGSYEQYF.

The V call is TRBV20-1, the J call TRBJ2-1; 7 nucleotides match TRBD2. Germline CDR1 reads DFQATT; CDR2 reads SNEGSKA (reference sequence). V gave up 6 bases and J gave up 1 base; unmatched junction bases: 3. This CDR3 contains 13 residues. The CDR3: CSAPSGSYNEQFF. The CDR3 DNA reads as TGCAGTGCCCCTAGCGGATCCTACAATGAGCAGTTCTTC.